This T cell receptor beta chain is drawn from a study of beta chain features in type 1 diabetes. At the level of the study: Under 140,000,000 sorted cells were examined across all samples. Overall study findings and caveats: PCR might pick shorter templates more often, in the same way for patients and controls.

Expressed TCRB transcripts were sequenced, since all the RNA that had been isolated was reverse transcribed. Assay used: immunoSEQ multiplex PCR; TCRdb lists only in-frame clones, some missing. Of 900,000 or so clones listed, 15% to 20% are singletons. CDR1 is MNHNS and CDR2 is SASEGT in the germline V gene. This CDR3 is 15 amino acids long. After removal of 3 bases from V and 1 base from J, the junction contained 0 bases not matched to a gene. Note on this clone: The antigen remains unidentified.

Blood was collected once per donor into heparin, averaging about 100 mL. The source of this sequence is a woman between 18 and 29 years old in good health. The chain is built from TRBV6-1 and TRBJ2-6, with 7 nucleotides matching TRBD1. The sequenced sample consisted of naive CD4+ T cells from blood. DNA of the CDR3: TGTGCCAGCAGTGAGGGACAGTCTGGGGCCAACGTCCTGACTTTC. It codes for CASSEGQSGANVLTF.